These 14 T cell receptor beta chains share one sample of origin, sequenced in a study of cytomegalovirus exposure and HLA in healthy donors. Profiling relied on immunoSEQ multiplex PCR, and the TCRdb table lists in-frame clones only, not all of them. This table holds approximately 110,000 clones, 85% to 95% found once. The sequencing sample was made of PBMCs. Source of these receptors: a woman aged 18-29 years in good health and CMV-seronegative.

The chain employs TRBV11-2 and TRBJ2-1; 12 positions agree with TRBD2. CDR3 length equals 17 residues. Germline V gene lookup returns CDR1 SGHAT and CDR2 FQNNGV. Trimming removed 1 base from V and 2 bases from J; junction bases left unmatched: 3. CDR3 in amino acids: CASSLALAGGTYNEQFF. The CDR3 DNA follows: TGTGCCAGCAGCTTAGCACTAGCGGGAGGTACCTACAATGAGCAGTTCTTC.

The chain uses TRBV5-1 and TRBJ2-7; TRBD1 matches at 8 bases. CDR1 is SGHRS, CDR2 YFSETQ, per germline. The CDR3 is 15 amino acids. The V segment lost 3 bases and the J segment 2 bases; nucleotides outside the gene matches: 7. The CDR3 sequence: CASSYGTGPTYEQYF. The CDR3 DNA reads TGCGCCAGCAGCTACGGGACAGGCCCTACCTACGAGCAGTACTTC.

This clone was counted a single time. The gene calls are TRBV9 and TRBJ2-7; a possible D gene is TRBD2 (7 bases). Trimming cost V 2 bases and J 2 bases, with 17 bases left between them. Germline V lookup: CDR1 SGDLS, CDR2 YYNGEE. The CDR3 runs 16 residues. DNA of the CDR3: TGTGCCAGCAGCGTGGGTGAGGGGGGGGCCCCCTACGAGCAGTACTTC. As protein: CASSVGEGGAPYEQYF.

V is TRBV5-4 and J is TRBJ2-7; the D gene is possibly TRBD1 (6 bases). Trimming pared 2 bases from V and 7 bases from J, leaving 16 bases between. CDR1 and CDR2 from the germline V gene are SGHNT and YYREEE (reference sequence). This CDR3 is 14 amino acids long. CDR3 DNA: TGTGCCAGCAGCTTTGGGGCAGGGGCTGGGGAGCAGTACTTC. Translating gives CASSFGAGAGEQYF.

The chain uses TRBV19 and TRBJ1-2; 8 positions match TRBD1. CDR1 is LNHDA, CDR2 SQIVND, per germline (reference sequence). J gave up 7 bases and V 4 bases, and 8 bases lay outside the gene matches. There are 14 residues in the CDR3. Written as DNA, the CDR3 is TGTGCCAGTAGTACCTCAGGGGGCAGGGGTGGCTACACCTTC. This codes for CASSTSGGRGGYTF.

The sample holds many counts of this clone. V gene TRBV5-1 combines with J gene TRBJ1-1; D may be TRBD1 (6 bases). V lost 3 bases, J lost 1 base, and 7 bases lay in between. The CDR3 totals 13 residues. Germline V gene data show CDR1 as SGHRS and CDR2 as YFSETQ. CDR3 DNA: TGCGCCAGCAGCTGGGGACAGAACACTGAAGCTTTCTTT. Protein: CASSWGQNTEAFF. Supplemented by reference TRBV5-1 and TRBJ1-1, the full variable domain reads KAGVTQTPRYLIKTRGQQVTLSCSPISGHRSVSWYQQTPGQGLQFLFEYFSETQRNKGNFPGRFSGRQFSNSRSEMNVSTLELGDSALYLCASSWGQNTEAFFGQGTRLTVV.

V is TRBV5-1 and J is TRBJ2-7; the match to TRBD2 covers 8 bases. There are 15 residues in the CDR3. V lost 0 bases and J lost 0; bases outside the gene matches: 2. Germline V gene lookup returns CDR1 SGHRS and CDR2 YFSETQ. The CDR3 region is CASSLAGGSSYEQYF. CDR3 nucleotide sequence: TGCGCCAGCAGCTTGGCGGGGGGGAGCTCCTACGAGCAGTACTTC. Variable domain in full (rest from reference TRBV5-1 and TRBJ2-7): KAGVTQTPRYLIKTRGQQVTLSCSPISGHRSVSWYQQTPGQGLQFLFEYFSETQRNKGNFPGRFSGRQFSNSRSEMNVSTLELGDSALYLCASSLAGGSSYEQYFGPGTRLTVT.

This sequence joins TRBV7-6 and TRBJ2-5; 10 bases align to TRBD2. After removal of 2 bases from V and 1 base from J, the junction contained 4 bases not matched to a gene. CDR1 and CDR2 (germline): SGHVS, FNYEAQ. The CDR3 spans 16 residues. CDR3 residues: CASSLWASGGQETQYF. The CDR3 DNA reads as TGTGCCAGCAGCTTATGGGCTAGCGGGGGCCAAGAGACCCAGTACTTC.

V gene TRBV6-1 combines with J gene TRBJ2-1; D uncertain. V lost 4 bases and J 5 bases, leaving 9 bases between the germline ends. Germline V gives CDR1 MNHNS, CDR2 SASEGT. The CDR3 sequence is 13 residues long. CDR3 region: CASSAQANNEQFF. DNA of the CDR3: TGTGCCAGCAGTGCCCAGGCGAACAATGAGCAGTTCTTC.

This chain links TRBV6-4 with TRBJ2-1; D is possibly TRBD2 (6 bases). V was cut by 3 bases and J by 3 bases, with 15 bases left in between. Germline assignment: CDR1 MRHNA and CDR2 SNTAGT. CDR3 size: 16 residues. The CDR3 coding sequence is TGTGCCAGCAGTGAGCCAGGGCGGGACCTCTACAATGAGCAGTTCTTC. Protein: CASSEPGRDLYNEQFF.

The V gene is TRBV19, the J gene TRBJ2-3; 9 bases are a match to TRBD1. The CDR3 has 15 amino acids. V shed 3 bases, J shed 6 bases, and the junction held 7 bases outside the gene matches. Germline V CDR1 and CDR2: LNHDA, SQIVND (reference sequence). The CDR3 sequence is CASSIHRGLKDTQYF. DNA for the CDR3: TGTGCCAGTAGTATTCACAGGGGGCTTAAGGATACGCAGTATTTT.

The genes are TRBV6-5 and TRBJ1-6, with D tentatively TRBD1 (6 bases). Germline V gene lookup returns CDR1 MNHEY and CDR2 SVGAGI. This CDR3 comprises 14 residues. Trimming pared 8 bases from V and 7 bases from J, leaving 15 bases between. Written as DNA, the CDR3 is TGTGCCAGCGGACAGTACACCACCAATTCACCCCTCCACTTT. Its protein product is CASGQYTTNSPLHF.

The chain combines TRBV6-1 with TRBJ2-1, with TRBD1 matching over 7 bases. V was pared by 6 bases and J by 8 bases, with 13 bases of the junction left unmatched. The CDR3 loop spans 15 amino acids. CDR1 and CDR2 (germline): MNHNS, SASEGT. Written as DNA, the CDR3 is TGTGCCAGCAGACCCGGGACAGATATTCGGGATGAGCAGTTCTTC. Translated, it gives CASRPGTDIRDEQFF.

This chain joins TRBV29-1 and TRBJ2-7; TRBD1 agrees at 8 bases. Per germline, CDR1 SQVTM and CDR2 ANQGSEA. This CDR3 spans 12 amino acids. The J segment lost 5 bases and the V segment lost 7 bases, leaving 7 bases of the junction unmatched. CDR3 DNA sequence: TGCAGCGAGAGGACAGGGCGCAACGAGCAGTACTTC. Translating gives CSERTGRNEQYF.